Following are 29 T cell receptor beta chains from one sample sequenced in a study of CD8 T cells in Susac syndrome. It was with random hexamers that 0.5 to 1 ug RNA was reverse transcribed. A single record per CDR3 protein comes from TCRdb applying MiXCR to the immunoSEQ multiplex PCR reads. The table includes about 190,000 distinct CDR3 sequences, roughly 95% detected once. Sequencing used CD4+ T cells from PBMCs. These receptors were obtained from a human donor in good health.

V usage is TRBV7-2 and J usage is TRBJ1-5; 7 positions agree with TRBD1. The V and J ends lost 8 bases and 2 bases, in that order; junction bases with no gene match: 9. CDR1 is SGHTA, CDR2 FQGNSA, per germline. The CDR3 sequence is 15 residues long. The CDR3 loop reads CASHQGGGGNQPQHF. The CDR3 DNA sequence: TGTGCCAGCCATCAGGGGGGGGGTGGCAATCAGCCCCAGCATTTT. The full variable domain, its missing parts supplied by reference TRBV7-2 and TRBJ1-5, is GAGVSQSPSNKVTEKGKDVELRCDPISGHTALYWYRQSLGQGLEFLIYFQGNSAPDKSGLPSDRFSAERTGGSVSTLTIQRTQQEDSAVYLCASHQGGGGNQPQHFGDGTRLSIL.

The chain combines TRBV5-4 with TRBJ2-1, with unresolved D. Germline CDR1 SGHNT, CDR2 YYREEE (reference sequence). Trimming took off 2 bases at V and 6 bases at J, with 6 bases between the two ends. The CDR3 is made up of 12 amino acids. The CDR3 nucleotides read TGTGCCAGCAGCTTCCACAGCAATGAGCAGTTCTTC. This gives the protein CASSFHSNEQFF.

This chain connects TRBV25-1 to TRBJ1-2, with D uncertain. Germline CDR1 reads MGHDK; CDR2 reads SYGVNS. This CDR3 contains 15 residues. The V and J ends lost 0 bases and 2 bases respectively, with 10 bases between them. The CDR3 spells CASSEYKGYNYGYTF. CDR3 in DNA: TGTGCCAGCAGTGAATATAAGGGCTACAACTATGGCTACACCTTC.

The chain employs TRBV12-3 or TRBV12-4 and TRBJ2-2; D is perhaps TRBD1 (6 bases). The CDR3 contains 14 residues. The V and J ends lost 6 bases and 5 bases respectively, with 13 bases between them. For the CDR3, the DNA is TGTGCCAGCAGATACAGGGTGCGGACCGGGGAGCTGTTTTTT. Encoded protein: CASRYRVRTGELFF.

The genes are TRBV29-1 and TRBJ1-3, with D possibly TRBD1 on 6 matching bases. Germline-derived CDR1 and CDR2 are SQVTM and ANQGSEA. The V end was cut by 3 bases, the J end by 1 base, with 10 bases between. CDR3 length: 14 amino acids. The CDR3: CSVDQGSSGNTIYF. The CDR3 bases are TGCAGCGTTGATCAGGGGAGTTCTGGAAACACCATATATTTT.

The V call is TRBV3-1, the J call TRBJ2-3; D is unresolved. The CDR3 contains 12 residues. Germline assignment: CDR1 LGHDT and CDR2 YNNKEL (reference sequence). Trimming left V 6 bases short and J 4 bases short, with 8 bases between. CDR3 sequence: CASRNWSDTQYF. CDR3 sequence (DNA): TGTGCCAGCAGAAATTGGTCAGATACGCAGTATTTT.

This clonotype appeared once. The chain links TRBV2 to TRBJ2-1; D gene uncertain. CDR3 length equals 13 residues. Germline V gene lookup returns CDR1 SNHLY and CDR2 FYNNEI. V was trimmed by 4 bases and J by 10 bases, leaving 14 bases between them. The CDR3 loop reads CASSGAVTWEQFF. The CDR3 DNA reads TGTGCCAGCAGTGGTGCAGTCACTTGGGAGCAGTTCTTC.

This chain uses TRBV30 with TRBJ1-1; a weak D match, TRBD1 (5 bases). V shed 2 bases and J shed 0 bases, with 10 bases lying between them. CDR1 GTSNPN and CDR2 SVGIG come from the germline V gene (reference sequence). The CDR3 has 14 amino acids. The CDR3 DNA reads as TGTGCCTGGAGTTTAGGGGCTATGAACACTGAAGCTTTCTTT. Translated, it gives CAWSLGAMNTEAFF.

V and J are TRBV24-1 and TRBJ2-3; TRBD2 matches at 8 bases. Germline V lookup: CDR1 KGHDR, CDR2 SFDVKD. This CDR3 comprises 14 residues. V lost 1 base to trimming and J lost 5 bases; unmatched junction nucleotides: 1. CDR3 coding DNA: TGTGCCACCAGTGATTTACGGGGGGGAGATACGCAGTATTTT. This encodes CATSDLRGGDTQYF.

This rearrangement joins TRBV5-1 to TRBJ1-2, with a tentative D call TRBD1 (5 bases). The V and J ends lost 1 base and 6 bases respectively, with 10 bases between them. Germline values: CDR1 SGHRS, CDR2 YFSETQ. The CDR3 consists of 13 residues. The CDR3 coding sequence is TGCGCCAGCAGCTTGTCCAGGGATGATGGCTACACCTTC. The encoded protein is CASSLSRDDGYTF.

The chain recombines TRBV5-1 with TRBJ2-2, with 8 bases fitting TRBD1. Germline V lookup: CDR1 SGHRS, CDR2 YFSETQ. Trimming at V came to 4 bases and at J to 6 bases, leaving 8 bases not matched to a gene. This CDR3 region has 15 residues. The CDR3 region has the DNA TGCGCCAGCAGCCCCCCAGGGGGCAAAGCCGGGGAGCTGTTTTTT. Amino acid sequence: CASSPPGGKAGELFF. The full variable domain, completed using reference TRBV5-1 and TRBJ2-2, is KAGVTQTPRYLIKTRGQQVTLSCSPISGHRSVSWYQQTPGQGLQFLFEYFSETQRNKGNFPGRFSGRQFSNSRSEMNVSTLELGDSALYLCASSPPGGKAGELFFGEGSRLTVL.

This sequence joins TRBV5-1 and TRBJ2-1; perhaps TRBD2 as D (6 bases). The V gene lost 4 bases and the J gene lost 8 bases, with 22 bases spanning the gap. In germline, CDR1 is SGHRS, CDR2 YFSETQ. The CDR3 sequence is 16 residues long. As DNA, the CDR3 is TGCGCCAGCAGCGCGGAAGGACGGCCGGGGGTCGATGAGCAGTTCTTC. Its translation is CASSAEGRPGVDEQFF.

This chain links TRBV13 with TRBJ2-2, with no clear D. Germline CDR1 PRHDT, CDR2 FYEKMQ (reference sequence). V was cut by 3 bases and J by 0 bases, with 8 bases left in between. CDR3 length equals 15 residues. DNA for the CDR3: TGTGCCAGCAGCTTGACGGCTGCGAACACCGGGGAGCTGTTTTTT. Its translation: CASSLTAANTGELFF. Variable domain in full (rest from reference TRBV13 and TRBJ2-2): AAGVIQSPRHLIKEKRETATLKCYPIPRHDTVYWYQQGPGQDPQFLISFYEKMQSDKGSIPDRFSAQQFSDYHSELNMSSLELGDSALYFCASSLTAANTGELFFGEGSRLTVL.

This chain links TRBV25-1 with TRBJ2-5; the D gene is possibly TRBD1 (5 bases). V dropped 6 bases and J dropped 2 bases, with 10 bases sitting between them. The CDR3 loop spans 13 amino acids. Germline CDR1 reads MGHDK; CDR2 reads SYGVNS. This chain's CDR3 is CASSWTQQETQYF. The CDR3 region has the DNA TGTGCCAGCAGCTGGACACAACAAGAGACCCAGTACTTC.

For the CDR3, the DNA is TGCGCCAGCAGCCAAGGTTCGAGGCGGGAGGACTATGGCTACACCTTC. Translating it yields CASSQGSRREDYGYTF. This chain links TRBV4-1 with TRBJ1-2; D is unclear. CDR3 size: 16 residues. Trimming shortened V by 1 base and J by 3 bases, and 15 bases separated the two germline ends. Germline V gene lookup returns CDR1 MGHRA and CDR2 YSYEKL.

The J gene is TRBJ2-3, the V gene TRBV25-1; D ambiguous. Trimming cost V 10 bases and J 4 bases, with 9 bases left between them. Germline-derived CDR1 and CDR2 are MGHDK and SYGVNS. The CDR3 loop spans 11 amino acids. CDR3 in DNA: TGTGCCAAACCCCGTCCAGATACGCAGTATTTT. Protein product: CAKPRPDTQYF.

V and J are TRBV29-1 and TRBJ2-5; D perhaps matches TRBD1 (6 bases). The CDR3 runs 11 residues. Between the trimmed V and J ends, which lost 6 bases and 7 bases, there was a span of 12 bases. The V gene's germline CDR1 is SQVTM and CDR2 ANQGSEA. The CDR3 sequence: CSVTQGGTQYF. The CDR3 bases are TGCAGCGTCACCCAAGGGGGGACCCAGTACTTC. The whole variable domain, filled in from reference TRBV29-1 and TRBJ2-5, reads SAVISQKPSRDICQRGTSLTIQCQVDSQVTMMFWYRQQPGQSLTLIATANQGSEATYESGFVIDKFPISRPNLTFSTLTVSNMSPEDSSIYLCSVTQGGTQYFGPGTRLLVL.

The CDR3 sequence: CSAREGGSGGTQYF. Written as DNA, the CDR3 is TGCAGTGCTAGAGAGGGGGGTAGCGGAGGGACCCAGTACTTC. This chain links TRBV20-1 with TRBJ2-5; perhaps TRBD2 as D (6 bases). V lost 0 bases, J lost 7 bases, and 15 bases lay in between. The CDR3 has 14 amino acids. Per germline, CDR1 DFQATT and CDR2 SNEGSKA (reference sequence).

This clonotype was seen just once. The chain recombines TRBV5-1 with TRBJ2-7; 9 bases are a match to TRBD1. The CDR3 sequence is 15 residues long. Germline V gene data show CDR1 as SGHRS and CDR2 as YFSETQ. Trimming at V came to 0 bases and at J to 1 base, leaving 2 bases not matched to a gene. The CDR3 region is CASSLAGQGSYEQYF. The CDR3 nucleotides read TGCGCCAGCAGCTTGGCGGGACAGGGATCCTACGAGCAGTACTTC.

The chain links TRBV20-1 to TRBJ1-5; D ambiguous. CDR1 and CDR2 (germline): DFQATT, SNEGSKA (reference sequence). V was clipped by 0 bases and J by 1 base, with 4 bases between them. The CDR3 runs 13 residues. In DNA form, the CDR3 reads TGCAGTGCTAGAGACGTGAGCAATCAGCCCCAGCATTTT. Translating it yields CSARDVSNQPQHF.

The chain employs TRBV12-3 or TRBV12-4 and TRBJ2-1; 7 bases are shared with TRBD1. CDR3 length: 15 amino acids. V shed 5 bases, J shed 5 bases, and the junction held 9 bases outside the gene matches. CDR3 protein: CASSPWGQPNNEQFF. The CDR3 DNA reads TGTGCCAGCAGTCCGTGGGGACAGCCTAACAATGAGCAGTTCTTC.

This clonotype was detected once. The chain links TRBV18 to TRBJ2-1; 13 bases are a match to TRBD2. The CDR3 sequence is 16 residues long. The V and J ends lost 4 bases and 9 bases, in that order; junction bases with no gene match: 9. Germline CDR1 is KGHSH and CDR2 is LQKENI. CDR3 sequence: CASSLRTSGRLGEQFF. The CDR3 DNA follows: TGTGCCAGCTCACTACGGACTAGCGGGAGATTGGGTGAGCAGTTCTTC.

The chain joins TRBV27 to TRBJ2-7; no clear D gene. Per germline, CDR1 MNHEY and CDR2 SMNVEV (reference sequence). This CDR3 has 11 residues. Trimming pared 1 base from V and 4 bases from J, leaving 2 bases between. The chain's CDR3 is CASSLLYEQYV. Written as DNA, the CDR3 is TGTGCCAGCAGTTTATTGTACGAGCAGTACGTC.

J is TRBJ2-3 and V is TRBV3-1; D perhaps matches TRBD2 (5 bases). The CDR3 is 14 residues long. Germline CDR1 reads LGHDT; CDR2 reads YNNKEL (reference sequence). With 4 bases removed from V and 4 bases from J, the gap between germline ends came to 12 bases. For the CDR3, the DNA is TGTGCCAGCAGCCGACGGGGTGGATCAGATACGCAGTATTTT. It translates to CASSRRGGSDTQYF.

This clonotype was counted once. The chain uses TRBV10-3 and TRBJ2-2; weak D call: TRBD1 (6 bases). CDR1 and CDR2 (germline): ENHRY, SYGVKD. Trimming stripped 0 bases from V and 1 base from J, with 9 bases between. The CDR3 has 16 amino acids. The CDR3 bases are TGTGCCATCAGTGAGTCCGAAGGGGGGAACACCGGGGAGCTGTTTTTT. Its translation is CAISESEGGNTGELFF.

This sequence joins TRBV4-3 and TRBJ2-1, with 10 bases that match TRBD2. The CDR3 covers 17 residues. CDR1 and CDR2 from the germline V gene are LGHNA and YSLEER. Trimming cost V 4 bases and J 0 bases; bases outside gene matches: 6. CDR3 DNA: TGCGCCAGCAGCCGGGAAGCGGGGGGGATCTCCTACAATGAGCAGTTCTTC. Translated, it gives CASSREAGGISYNEQFF.

J is TRBJ2-1 and V is TRBV6-1, with 7 bases lining up with TRBD1. This CDR3 is 16 amino acids long. CDR1 and CDR2 (germline): MNHNS, SASEGT. With V trimmed by 6 bases and J by 1 base, 9 bases remained unmatched. For the CDR3, the DNA is TGTGCCAGCAGAACAAAGGGGGCGGCGTCCTACAATGAGCAGTTCTTC. Protein sequence: CASRTKGAASYNEQFF.

The chain couples TRBV24-1 to TRBJ1-1; D is unresolved. Per germline, CDR1 KGHDR and CDR2 SFDVKD. CDR3 length: 13 amino acids. V was trimmed by 0 bases and J by 3 bases, leaving 4 bases between them. The CDR3 sequence: CATSDLMDTEAFF. The CDR3 nucleotides are TGTGCCACCAGTGATTTGATGGACACTGAAGCTTTCTTT.

This chain links TRBV3-1 with TRBJ2-5; 7 bases are shared with TRBD2. Germline V gives CDR1 LGHDT, CDR2 YNNKEL (reference sequence). The CDR3 is made up of 13 amino acids. V gave up 6 bases and J gave up 3 bases; unmatched junction bases: 4. CDR3 region: CASSRRGEETQYF. The CDR3 region has the DNA TGTGCCAGCAGTCGACGGGGGGAAGAGACCCAGTACTTC.